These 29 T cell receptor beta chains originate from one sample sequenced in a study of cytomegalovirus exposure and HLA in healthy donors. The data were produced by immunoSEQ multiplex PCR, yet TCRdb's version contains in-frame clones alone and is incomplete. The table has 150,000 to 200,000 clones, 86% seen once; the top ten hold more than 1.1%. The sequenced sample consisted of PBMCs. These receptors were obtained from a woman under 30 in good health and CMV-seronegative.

CDR3 sequence: CASSVNPDEQFF. CDR3 DNA: TGTGCCAGCAGCGTAAATCCGGATGAGCAGTTCTTC. V and J are TRBV21-1 and TRBJ2-1; the DNA was not used to check the table's D call, TRBD2. TRBV21-1 is a recognized pseudogene. This CDR3 has 12 residues.

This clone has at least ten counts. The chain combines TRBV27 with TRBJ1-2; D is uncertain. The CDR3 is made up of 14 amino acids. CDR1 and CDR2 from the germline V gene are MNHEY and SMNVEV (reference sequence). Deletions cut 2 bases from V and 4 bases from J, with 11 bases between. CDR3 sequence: CASSLRWESYGYTF. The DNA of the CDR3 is TGTGCCAGCAGTTTACGGTGGGAGAGCTATGGCTACACCTTC.

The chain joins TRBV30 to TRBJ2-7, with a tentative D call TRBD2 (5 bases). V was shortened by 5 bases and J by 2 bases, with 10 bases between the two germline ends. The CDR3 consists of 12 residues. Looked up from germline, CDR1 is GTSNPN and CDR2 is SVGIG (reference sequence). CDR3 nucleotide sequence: TGTGCCTGGGGGAGCGGAACCTACGAGCAGTACTTC. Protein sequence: CAWGSGTYEQYF.

In DNA, the CDR3 is TGTGCCAGCAGTTACTTAACAGGGAGCGAGCAGTACTTC. It translates to CASSYLTGSEQYF. The J gene is TRBJ2-7, the V gene TRBV6-6, with D possibly being TRBD1 (6 bases). Germline V gives CDR1 MNHNY, CDR2 SVGAGI (reference sequence). Trimming took off 1 base at V and 6 bases at J, with 10 bases between the two ends. The CDR3 extends over 13 amino acids.

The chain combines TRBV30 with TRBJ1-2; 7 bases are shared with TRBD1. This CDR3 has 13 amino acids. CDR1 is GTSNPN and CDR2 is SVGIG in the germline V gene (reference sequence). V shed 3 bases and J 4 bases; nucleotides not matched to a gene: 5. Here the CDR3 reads CAWSDDRVYGYTF. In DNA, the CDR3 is TGTGCCTGGAGCGACGACAGGGTCTATGGCTACACCTTC.

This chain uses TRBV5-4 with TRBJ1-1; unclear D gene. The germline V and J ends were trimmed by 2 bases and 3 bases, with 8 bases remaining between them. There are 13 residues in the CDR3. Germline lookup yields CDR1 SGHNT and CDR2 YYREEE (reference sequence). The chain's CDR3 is CASSFRHYTEAFF. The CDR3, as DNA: TGTGCCAGCAGCTTTAGACACTACACTGAAGCTTTCTTT.

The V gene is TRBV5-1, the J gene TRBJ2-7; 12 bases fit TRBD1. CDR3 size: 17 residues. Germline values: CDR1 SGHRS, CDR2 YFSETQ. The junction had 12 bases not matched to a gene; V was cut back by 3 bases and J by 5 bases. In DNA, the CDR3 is TGCGCCAGCAGCTCCGGGACAGGGGGCGAAGTATTCAACGAGCAGTACTTC. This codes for CASSSGTGGEVFNEQYF.

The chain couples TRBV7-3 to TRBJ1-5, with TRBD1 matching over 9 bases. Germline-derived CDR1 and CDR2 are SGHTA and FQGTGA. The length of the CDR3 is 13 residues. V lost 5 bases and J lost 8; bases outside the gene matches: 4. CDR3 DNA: TGTGCCAGCAGCCTCGACAGGGGGAAGCCCCAGCATTTT. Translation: CASSLDRGKPQHF.

DNA of the CDR3: TGTGCCAGCAGGCTTGGACAGGCGAACACTGAAGCTTTCTTT. This translates into CASRLGQANTEAFF. J is TRBJ1-1 and V is TRBV5-6; 7 bases align to TRBD1. The CDR3 sequence is 14 residues long. V trimming: 5 bases; J trimming: 1 base; junction bases outside the gene matches: 5. CDR1 SGHDT and CDR2 YYEEEE come from the germline V gene.

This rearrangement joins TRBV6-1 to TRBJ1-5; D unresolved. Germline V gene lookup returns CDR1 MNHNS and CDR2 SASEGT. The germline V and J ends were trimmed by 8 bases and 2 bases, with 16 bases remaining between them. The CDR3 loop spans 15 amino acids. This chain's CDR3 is CASSVQTIGNQPQHF. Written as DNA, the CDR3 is TGTGCCAGCTCCGTACAGACCATAGGCAATCAGCCCCAGCATTTT.

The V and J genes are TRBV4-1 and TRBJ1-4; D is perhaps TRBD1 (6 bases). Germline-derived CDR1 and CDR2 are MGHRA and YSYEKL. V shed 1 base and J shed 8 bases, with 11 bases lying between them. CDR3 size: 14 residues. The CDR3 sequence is CASSQAGGSEKLFF. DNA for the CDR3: TGCGCCAGCAGCCAAGCGGGGGGCAGCGAAAAACTGTTTTTT.

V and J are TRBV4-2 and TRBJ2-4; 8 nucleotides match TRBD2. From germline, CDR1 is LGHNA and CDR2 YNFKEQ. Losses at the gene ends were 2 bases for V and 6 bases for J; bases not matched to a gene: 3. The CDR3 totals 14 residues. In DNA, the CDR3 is TGTGCCAGCAGCCAAACGGGGGGGAGAAACATTCAGTACTTC. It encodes CASSQTGGRNIQYF.

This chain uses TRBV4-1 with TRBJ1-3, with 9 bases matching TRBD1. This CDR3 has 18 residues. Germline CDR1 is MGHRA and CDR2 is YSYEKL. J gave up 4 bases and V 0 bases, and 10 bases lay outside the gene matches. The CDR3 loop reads CASSQDLGGQGYGNTIYF. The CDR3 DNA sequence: TGCGCCAGCAGCCAAGATTTGGGGGGACAGGGATACGGAAACACCATATATTTT.

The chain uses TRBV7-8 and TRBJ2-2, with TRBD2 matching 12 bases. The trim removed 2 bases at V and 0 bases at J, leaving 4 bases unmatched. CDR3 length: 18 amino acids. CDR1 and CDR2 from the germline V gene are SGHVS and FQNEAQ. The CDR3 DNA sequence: TGTGCCAGCAGCTTAAGACTAGCGGGAGTGACGAACACCGGGGAGCTGTTTTTT. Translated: CASSLRLAGVTNTGELFF. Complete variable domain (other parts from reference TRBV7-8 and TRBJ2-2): GAGVSQSPRYKVAKRGQDVALRCDPISGHVSLFWYQQALGQGPEFLTYFQNEAQLDKSGLPSDRFFAERPEGSVSTLKIQRTQQEDSAVYLCASSLRLAGVTNTGELFFGEGSRLTVL.

The CDR3 reads CASSAQGRTDTQYF. The CDR3 DNA reads TGTGCCAGCAGCGCACAGGGCCGGACAGATACGCAGTATTTT. This rearrangement joins TRBV9 to TRBJ2-3; tentatively, D is TRBD1 (6 bases). Trimming cost V 3 bases and J 3 bases, with 11 bases left between them. CDR1 and CDR2 from the germline V gene are SGDLS and YYNGEE. This CDR3 is 14 amino acids long.

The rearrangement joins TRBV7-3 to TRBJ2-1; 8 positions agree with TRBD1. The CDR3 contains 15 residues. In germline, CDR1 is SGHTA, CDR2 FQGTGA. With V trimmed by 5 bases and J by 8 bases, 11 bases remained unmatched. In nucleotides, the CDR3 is TGTGCCAGCAGCAGTTCGACAGGGGCCGTCGATGAGCAGTTCTTC. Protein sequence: CASSSSTGAVDEQFF. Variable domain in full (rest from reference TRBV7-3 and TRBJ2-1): GAGVSQTPSNKVTEKGKYVELRCDPISGHTALYWYRQSLGQGPEFLIYFQGTGAADDSGLPNDRFFAVRPEGSVSTLKIQRTERGDSAVYLCASSSSTGAVDEQFFGPGTRLTVL.

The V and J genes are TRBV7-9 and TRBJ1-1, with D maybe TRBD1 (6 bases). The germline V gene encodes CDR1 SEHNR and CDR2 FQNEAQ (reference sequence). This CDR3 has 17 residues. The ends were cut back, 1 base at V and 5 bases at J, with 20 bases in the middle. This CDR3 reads CASSLGGRGGIGTEAFF. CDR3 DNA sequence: TGTGCCAGCAGCTTAGGCGGGAGGGGGGGAATAGGGACTGAAGCTTTCTTT.

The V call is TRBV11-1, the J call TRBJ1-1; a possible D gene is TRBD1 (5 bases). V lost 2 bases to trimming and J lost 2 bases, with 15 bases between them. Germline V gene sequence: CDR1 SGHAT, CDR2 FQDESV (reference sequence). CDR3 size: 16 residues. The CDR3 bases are TGTGCCAGCAGCTTACTCGTCGGGCAGGGTAACACTGAAGCTTTCTTT. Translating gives CASSLLVGQGNTEAFF.

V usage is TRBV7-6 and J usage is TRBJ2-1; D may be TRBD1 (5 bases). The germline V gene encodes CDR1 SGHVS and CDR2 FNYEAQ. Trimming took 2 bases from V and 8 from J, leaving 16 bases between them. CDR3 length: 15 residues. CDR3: CASSLTGPSVDEQFF. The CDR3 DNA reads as TGTGCCAGCAGCTTAACAGGACCCTCGGTGGATGAGCAGTTCTTC.

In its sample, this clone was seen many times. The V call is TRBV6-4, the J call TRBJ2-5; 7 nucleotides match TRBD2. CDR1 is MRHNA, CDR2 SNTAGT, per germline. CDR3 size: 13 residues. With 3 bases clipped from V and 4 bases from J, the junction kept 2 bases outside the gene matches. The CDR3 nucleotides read TGTGCCAGCAGTGAGGGGGGGGTAGAGACCCAGTACTTC. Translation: CASSEGGVETQYF.

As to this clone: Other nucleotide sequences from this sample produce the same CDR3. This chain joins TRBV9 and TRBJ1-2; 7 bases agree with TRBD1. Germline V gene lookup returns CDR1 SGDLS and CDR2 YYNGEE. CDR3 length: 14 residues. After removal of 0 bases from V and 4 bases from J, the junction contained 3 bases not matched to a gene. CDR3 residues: CASSVGQGVYGYTF. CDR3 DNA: TGTGCCAGCAGCGTAGGACAGGGTGTCTATGGCTACACCTTC.

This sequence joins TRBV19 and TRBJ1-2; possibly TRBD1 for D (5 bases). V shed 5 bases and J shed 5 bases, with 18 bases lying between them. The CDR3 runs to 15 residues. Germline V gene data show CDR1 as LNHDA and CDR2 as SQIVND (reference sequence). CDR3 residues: CASSPRSGDFYGYTF. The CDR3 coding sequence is TGTGCCAGTAGTCCCCGGTCGGGGGATTTTTATGGCTACACCTTC. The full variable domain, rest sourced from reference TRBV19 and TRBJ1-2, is DGGITQSPKYLFRKEGQNVTLSCEQNLNHDAMYWYRQDPGQGLRLIYYSQIVNDFQKGDIAEGYSVSREKKESFPLTVTSAQKNPTAFYLCASSPRSGDFYGYTFGSGTRLTVV.

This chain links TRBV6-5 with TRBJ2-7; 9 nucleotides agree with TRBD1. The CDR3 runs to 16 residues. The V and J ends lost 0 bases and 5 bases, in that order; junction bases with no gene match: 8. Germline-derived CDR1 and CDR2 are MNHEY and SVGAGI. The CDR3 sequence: CASSYSRTGVLNEQYF. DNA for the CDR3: TGTGCCAGCAGTTACTCCCGGACAGGGGTACTGAACGAGCAGTACTTC.

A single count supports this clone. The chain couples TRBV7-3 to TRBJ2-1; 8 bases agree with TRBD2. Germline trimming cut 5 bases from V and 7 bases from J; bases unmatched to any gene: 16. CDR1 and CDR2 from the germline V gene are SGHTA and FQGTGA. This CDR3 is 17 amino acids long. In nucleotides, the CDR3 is TGTGCCAGCAGCCGGGCCCCCTCCGGGGGGGCCGGAAATGAGCAGTTCTTC. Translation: CASSRAPSGGAGNEQFF. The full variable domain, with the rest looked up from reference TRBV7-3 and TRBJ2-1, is GAGVSQTPSNKVTEKGKYVELRCDPISGHTALYWYRQSLGQGPEFLIYFQGTGAADDSGLPNDRFFAVRPEGSVSTLKIQRTERGDSAVYLCASSRAPSGGAGNEQFFGPGTRLTVL.

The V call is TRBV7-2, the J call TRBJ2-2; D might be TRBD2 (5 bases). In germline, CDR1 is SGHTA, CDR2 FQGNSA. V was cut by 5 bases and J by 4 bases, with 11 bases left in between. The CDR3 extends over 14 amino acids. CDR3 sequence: CASSPSSGTGELFF. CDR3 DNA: TGTGCCAGCAGCCCTTCAAGCGGCACCGGGGAGCTGTTTTTT.

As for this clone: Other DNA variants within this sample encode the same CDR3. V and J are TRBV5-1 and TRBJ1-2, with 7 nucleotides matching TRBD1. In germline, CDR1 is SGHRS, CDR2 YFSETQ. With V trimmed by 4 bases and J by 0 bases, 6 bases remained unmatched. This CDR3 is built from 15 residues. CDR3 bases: TGCGCCAGCAGCCCTGGGGGGACAGCTAACTATGGCTACACCTTC. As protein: CASSPGGTANYGYTF.

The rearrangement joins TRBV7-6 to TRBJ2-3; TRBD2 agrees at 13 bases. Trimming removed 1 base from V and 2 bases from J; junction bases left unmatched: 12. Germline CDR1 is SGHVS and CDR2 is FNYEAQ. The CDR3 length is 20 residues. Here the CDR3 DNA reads TGTGCCAGCAGCTTAGATCCGCCCCAGACTAGCGGGAGGTTCACAGATACGCAGTATTTT. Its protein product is CASSLDPPQTSGRFTDTQYF.

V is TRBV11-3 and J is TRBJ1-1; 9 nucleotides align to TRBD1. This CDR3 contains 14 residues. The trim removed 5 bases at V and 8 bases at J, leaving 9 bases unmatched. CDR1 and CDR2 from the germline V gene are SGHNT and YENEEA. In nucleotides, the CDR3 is TGTGCCAGCAGCAAACGGACAGGGGACGACGAAGCTTTCTTT. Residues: CASSKRTGDDEAFF.

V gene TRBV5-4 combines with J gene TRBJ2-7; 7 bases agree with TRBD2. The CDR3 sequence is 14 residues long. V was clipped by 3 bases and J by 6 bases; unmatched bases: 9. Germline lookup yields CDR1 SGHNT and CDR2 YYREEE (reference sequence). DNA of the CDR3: TGTGCCAGCAGCTGGGGCCCGGGGGAGGGCGAGCAGTACTTC. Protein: CASSWGPGEGEQYF.